The present T cell receptor beta chain was sequenced within a study of T-cell reconstitution after alpha-beta-depleted transplantation in children. Unique molecular identifiers tagged the TCRbeta library. Each CDR3 protein is one row after TCRdb ran MiXCR on the PCR reads. The table lists about 610,000 distinct CDR3 sequences, 8% to 11% of them singletons. This clonotype was found many times. After removal of 7 bases from V and 7 bases from J, the junction contained 5 bases not matched to a gene. This CDR3 contains 13 residues. In germline, CDR1 is SQVTM, CDR2 ANQGSEA. Sequenced material: PBMCs from the stem cell graft donor, taken from the stem cell graft. The clonotype comes from a human donor who donated a stem cell graft to a child with acute myeloid leukemia. J is TRBJ1-6 and V is TRBV29-1; 9 bases align to TRBD1. CDR3 loop: CSARTGANSPLHF. Here the CDR3 DNA reads TGCAGCGCTCGGACAGGGGCCAATTCACCCCTCCACTTT.